A single sample is the source of the 10 T cell receptor beta chains below, sequenced in a study of response to subunit inactivated influenza vaccine. Using its own MiXCR run on the RT-PCR reads, TCRdb lists one record per CDR3 protein. The data contain 630,000 or so distinct CDR3 sequences, 15% to 19% of them singletons. The sample here was PBMCs from blood, taken 11 to 12 days after vaccination. The receptors stem from a middle-aged man who received an inactivated influenza vaccine.

This clonotype has a count of ten or more. V gene TRBV7-2 combines with J gene TRBJ2-7; D is unclear. This CDR3 is 15 amino acids long. V was cut by 5 bases and J by 3 bases, with 17 bases left in between. The germline CDR1 and CDR2 sequences are SGHTA and FQGNSA. The chain's CDR3 is CASSRDAPPFYEQYF. In nucleotides, the CDR3 is TGTGCCAGCAGCCGAGACGCCCCGCCATTCTACGAGCAGTACTTC.

V is TRBV15 and J is TRBJ2-2; D ambiguous. The CDR3 is 15 amino acids. Between the trimmed V and J ends, which lost 0 bases and 0 bases, there was a span of 5 bases. Germline V gives CDR1 LNHNV, CDR2 YYDKDF (reference sequence). As DNA, the CDR3 is TGTGCCACCAGCAGAGATGGTACGAACACCGGGGAGCTGTTTTTT. Its protein product is CATSRDGTNTGELFF.

In its sample, this clonotype was seen a few times. The rearrangement uses TRBV24-1 and TRBJ2-5; a weak D match, TRBD1 (7 bases). This CDR3 has 13 residues. Germline V gives CDR1 KGHDR, CDR2 SFDVKD. V lost 7 bases, J lost 9 bases, and 17 bases lay in between. CDR3 loop: CATRGQATGAQYF. In DNA, the CDR3 is TGTGCCACCAGAGGACAGGCCACGGGGGCCCAGTACTTC.

The rearrangement uses TRBV29-1 and TRBJ1-2; D remains ambiguous. The CDR3 runs to 12 residues. The germline V and J ends were trimmed by 7 bases and 7 bases, with 16 bases remaining between them. Germline V gene lookup returns CDR1 SQVTM and CDR2 ANQGSEA. The CDR3 sequence: CSAYWGLGGYTF. The CDR3 DNA sequence: TGCAGCGCTTACTGGGGTCTCGGTGGCTACACCTTC.

This clonotype appeared a few times. V gene TRBV20-1 combines with J gene TRBJ1-6; D gene unclear. The length of the CDR3 is 16 residues. From germline, CDR1 is DFQATT and CDR2 SNEGSKA (reference sequence). The ends were cut back, 0 bases at V and 1 base at J, with 10 bases in the middle. As DNA, the CDR3 is TGCAGTGCTAGAGACGACGGCCTGTCCTATAATTCACCCCTCCACTTT. This gives the protein CSARDDGLSYNSPLHF.

V usage is TRBV7-3 and J usage is TRBJ2-1, with 9 bases identical to TRBD2. With V trimmed by 2 bases and J by 5 bases, 7 bases remained unmatched. Germline V lookup: CDR1 SGHTA, CDR2 FQGTGA. The CDR3 is 16 residues long. For the CDR3, the DNA is TGTGCCAGCAGCTTATGGGCGGGAGGGCCCGACAATGAGCAGTTCTTC. Residues: CASSLWAGGPDNEQFF.

V gene TRBV5-5 combines with J gene TRBJ2-1; 7 bases are shared with TRBD1. There are 16 residues in the CDR3. The germline gives CDR1 SGHKS, CDR2 YYEKEE (reference sequence). V dropped 3 bases and J dropped 5; count of bases not matched to a gene: 11. The CDR3 nucleotides read TGTGCCAGCAGCTCACGGGGACAGTTTGGACACAATGAGCAGTTCTTC. This encodes CASSSRGQFGHNEQFF.

The chain couples TRBV4-1 to TRBJ1-4, with a tentative D call TRBD1 (6 bases). Trimming stripped 4 bases from V and 3 bases from J, with 15 bases between. CDR1 MGHRA and CDR2 YSYEKL come from the germline V gene. This CDR3 is built from 16 residues. CDR3 in amino acids: CASSRGTGRSNEKLFF. The CDR3 coding sequence is TGCGCCAGCAGCCGCGGAACAGGGAGATCTAATGAAAAACTGTTTTTT.

This clonotype was detected ten times or more. The chain uses TRBV3-1 and TRBJ1-2; D is perhaps TRBD1 (6 bases). The CDR3 is 14 residues long. V dropped 5 bases and J dropped 8 bases, with 18 bases sitting between them. Germline values: CDR1 LGHDT, CDR2 YNNKEL (reference sequence). The CDR3 loop reads CASSSTTGRSGYTF. CDR3 coding DNA: TGTGCCAGCAGCTCTACCACAGGGCGTTCGGGCTACACCTTC.

J is TRBJ2-3 and V is TRBV20-1, with TRBD2 matching 11 bases. CDR1 and CDR2 from the germline V gene are DFQATT and SNEGSKA (reference sequence). V lost 6 bases and J lost 10; bases outside the gene matches: 9. The CDR3 is 13 amino acids. CDR3 bases: TGCAGTGCAGTAGCGGGAGGGCCACAATCGCAGTATTTT. It codes for CSAVAGGPQSQYF.